This entry lists 17 T cell receptor beta chains sequenced from one sample in a study of glioma-infiltrating T cells. Amplification of TCR alpha and beta CDR3 regions from RNA used iRepertoire nested multiplex PCR. A single record per CDR3 protein comes from TCRdb applying MiXCR to the multiplex PCR reads. The sample carries about 89,000 distinct CDR3 sequences, about a quarter recorded once. Sequences were obtained from glioma tissue, nonneoplastic brain tissue, or PBMCs (not recorded which). Receptors originate from a human donor with low-grade glioma or glioblastoma, undergoing nonglioma brain surgery, or in good health (not recorded which).

This chain's CDR3 is CASSRQGATNEKLFF. CDR3 coding DNA: TGTGCCAGCAGTCGACAGGGGGCAACTAATGAAAAACTGTTTTTT. The rearrangement joins TRBV2 to TRBJ1-4; 9 bases match TRBD1. This CDR3 spans 15 amino acids. Unmatched junction bases numbered 1, after V lost 5 bases and J lost 0 bases. The germline gives CDR1 SNHLY, CDR2 FYNNEI.

Only one count was recorded for this clonotype. The chain links TRBV11-2 to TRBJ2-1; a possible D gene is TRBD2 (5 bases). The germline gives CDR1 SGHAT, CDR2 FQNNGV. The germline V and J ends were trimmed by 2 bases and 0 bases, with 11 bases remaining between them. The CDR3 spans 16 residues. CDR3 loop: CASSLWAGRSYNEQFF. In DNA, the CDR3 is TGTGCCAGCAGCTTATGGGCGGGCCGCTCCTACAATGAGCAGTTCTTC.

This clonotype has a count of ten or more. CDR3 DNA: TGTGCCACCCTAGGAAAGGGGGTAGCCTTAATTTATAGCAATCAGCCCCAGCATTTT. This translates into CATLGKGVALIYSNQPQHF. This chain uses TRBV19 with TRBJ1-5; tentatively, D is TRBD1 (6 bases). Germline CDR1 LNHDA, CDR2 SQIVND (reference sequence). CDR3 length equals 19 residues. V was clipped by 10 bases and J by 0 bases, with 28 bases between them.

Written as DNA, the CDR3 is TGTGCCAGCAGCCGAGGACAGGGGGCGGCGGGGGCCAACGTCCTGACTTTC. Amino acid sequence: CASSRGQGAAGANVLTF. This chain uses TRBV3-1 with TRBJ2-6; 11 bases fit TRBD1. Germline V gives CDR1 LGHDT, CDR2 YNNKEL (reference sequence). The length of the CDR3 is 17 residues. The V gene end was trimmed by 4 bases and the J gene end by 4 bases; junction bases not matched to a gene: 6.

V and J are TRBV18 and TRBJ2-7; D may be TRBD1 (6 bases). The germline CDR1 and CDR2 sequences are KGHSH and LQKENI. The CDR3 is 15 residues long. The V end was cut by 2 bases, the J end by 5 bases, with 16 bases between. CDR3 region: CASSPTDNRVHEQYF. Written as DNA, the CDR3 is TGTGCCAGCTCACCAACTGACAACAGGGTCCACGAGCAGTACTTC. Based on the CDR3 plus reference TRBV18 and TRBJ2-7, the full variable domain is NAGVMQNPRHLVRRRGQEARLRCSPMKGHSHVYWYRQLPEEGLKFMVYLQKENIIDESGMPKERFSAEFPKEGPSILRIQQVVRGDSAAYFCASSPTDNRVHEQYFGPGTRLTVT.

This clonotype was observed many times. V gene TRBV2 combines with J gene TRBJ2-7, with D maybe TRBD1 (6 bases). This CDR3 is built from 11 residues. Germline lookup yields CDR1 SNHLY and CDR2 FYNNEI. V lost 6 bases and J lost 4, with 7 bases in between. CDR3 region: CASRQGYEQYF. CDR3 bases: TGTGCCAGCAGACAGGGTTACGAGCAGTACTTC.

This clonotype was seen at least ten times. The chain uses TRBV5-4 and TRBJ1-4; a weak D match, TRBD1 (5 bases). Deletions cut 4 bases from V and 1 base from J, with 11 bases between. Per the germline V gene, CDR1 is SGHNT and CDR2 is YYREEE (reference sequence). This CDR3 has 15 residues. CDR3 bases: TGTGCCAGCAGCATCCAGGGTAGAACTAATGAAAAACTGTTTTTT. This translates into CASSIQGRTNEKLFF. Full variable domain (outside the CDR3, taken from reference TRBV5-4 and TRBJ1-4): ETGVTQSPTHLIKTRGQQVTLRCSSQSGHNTVSWYQQALGQGPQFIFQYYREEENGRGNFPPRFSGLQFPNYSSELNVNALELDDSALYLCASSIQGRTNEKLFFGSGTQLSVL.

This chain links TRBV10-2 with TRBJ1-2, with a possible D match to TRBD1 (5 bases). With 3 bases removed from V and 2 bases from J, the gap between germline ends came to 13 bases. Germline CDR1 reads WSHSY; CDR2 reads SAAADI. The CDR3 is made up of 15 amino acids. For the CDR3, the DNA is TGCGCCAGCAGTGACCCCGTACGGGACAACTATGGCTACACCTTC. It specifies CASSDPVRDNYGYTF.

This clonotype was seen repeatedly, ten times or more. The rearrangement uses TRBV18 and TRBJ2-7; D is undetermined. The CDR3 is 14 amino acids. Germline V CDR1 and CDR2: KGHSH, LQKENI. V was clipped by 4 bases and J by 0 bases, with 10 bases between them. CDR3 sequence reads: CASSQDWSSYEQYF. Here the CDR3 DNA reads TGTGCCAGCTCACAAGACTGGAGCTCCTACGAGCAGTACTTC.

The chain combines TRBV3-1 with TRBJ2-5, with D possibly TRBD1 on 5 matching bases. The CDR3 contains 15 residues. V lost 4 bases, J lost 2 bases, and 14 bases lay in between. The germline V gene has CDR1 LGHDT and CDR2 YNNKEL (reference sequence). For the CDR3, the DNA is TGTGCCAGCAGCCCCCGAAATGGGGCTCAAGAGACCCAGTACTTC. Amino acids: CASSPRNGAQETQYF.

The chain is built from TRBV11-2 and TRBJ1-2; D remains unclear. This CDR3 spans 15 amino acids. V was cut by 0 bases and J by 0 bases, with 8 bases left in between. Germline loops: CDR1 SGHAT, CDR2 FQNNGV. CDR3 in amino acids: CASSLEQAPNYGYTF. In DNA, the CDR3 is TGTGCCAGCAGCTTAGAGCAGGCCCCTAACTATGGCTACACCTTC.

This clonotype was seen many times. This chain connects TRBV20-1 to TRBJ1-3; TRBD1 might be the D (5 bases). The CDR3 has 15 residues. V shed 4 bases and J shed 3 bases, with 16 bases lying between them. The V gene's germline CDR1 is DFQATT and CDR2 SNEGSKA (reference sequence). CDR3 in DNA: TGCAGTGCTATATCGGGACTCCGGAGTGGAAACACCATATATTTT. Its translation: CSAISGLRSGNTIYF.

This clonotype was seen at least ten times. The genes are TRBV2 and TRBJ1-5, with 7 bases lining up with TRBD1. Trimming at V came to 6 bases and at J to 0 bases, leaving 11 bases not matched to a gene. CDR1 SNHLY and CDR2 FYNNEI come from the germline V gene. The CDR3 spans 17 residues. For the CDR3, the DNA is TGTGCCAGCAGGAAGGGACAGCCCAGCAATAGCAATCAGCCCCAGCATTTT. It translates to CASRKGQPSNSNQPQHF.

This clonotype has just a few counts. The chain combines TRBV3-1 with TRBJ1-1; no clear D. This CDR3 is built from 13 residues. Germline V gene data show CDR1 as LGHDT and CDR2 as YNNKEL (reference sequence). V was cut by 4 bases and J by 4 bases, with 10 bases left in between. DNA of the CDR3: TGTGCCAGCAGCCCCAATCCCCTCACTGAAGCTTTCTTT. Translated, it gives CASSPNPLTEAFF. Full variable domain (remainder filled in from reference TRBV3-1 and TRBJ1-1): DTAVSQTPKYLVTQMGNDKSIKCEQNLGHDTMYWYKQDSKKFLKIMFSYNNKELIINETVPNRFSPKSPDKAHLNLHINSLELGDSAVYFCASSPNPLTEAFFGQGTRLTVV.

This clonotype was seen at least ten times. V is TRBV6-1 and J is TRBJ2-7; 12 bases map to TRBD2. The CDR3 contains 19 residues. Germline V gives CDR1 MNHNS, CDR2 SASEGT. V lost 7 bases to trimming and J lost 3 bases; unmatched junction nucleotides: 19. CDR3 DNA: TGTGCCAGCACGAAGTTCGGACTAGCGGGAACCGCGGGGTACTACGAGCAGTACTTC. Amino acid sequence: CASTKFGLAGTAGYYEQYF.

This clonotype was detected many times. The rearrangement joins TRBV6-1 to TRBJ1-1; a weak D match, TRBD1 (5 bases). CDR1 is MNHNS and CDR2 is SASEGT in the germline V gene. The CDR3 contains 13 residues. Trimming removed 7 bases from V and 2 bases from J, with 11 bases in between. The CDR3 region has the DNA TGTGCCAGCACGGCGGGACTTAACACTGAAGCTTTCTTT. This translates into CASTAGLNTEAFF.

This chain connects TRBV2 to TRBJ2-1; TRBD1 or TRBD2 may be the D gene (6 bases each). This CDR3 comprises 13 residues. Per the germline V gene, CDR1 is SNHLY and CDR2 is FYNNEI. V lost 5 bases, J lost 14 bases, and 19 bases lay in between. The CDR3 DNA reads as TGTGCCAGCAGTCCTCTAGGGGGAGGCTTGGAGTTCTTC. It codes for CASSPLGGGLEFF.